A selection of T cell receptor beta chains follows, all from one sample in a study of cytotoxic CD8 clonotypes in ibrutinib-treated CLL. Measured with immunoSEQ multiplex PCR; TCRdb has only the in-frame clones, and not every one. This sample has approximately 53,000 clones; approximately 87% occur once, and the top ten carry roughly 20%. The input for sequencing was PBMCs, taken after 24 months of ibrutinib treatment. The receptors shown here come from a human donor with chronic lymphocytic leukemia. CDR3s include the opening cysteine and the closing phenylalanine or tryptophan. Each record gives: V gene, J gene, CDR3 protein.

V: TRBV20-1
J: TRBJ2-1
CDR3: CSATGFNEQFF

V: TRBV5-4
J: TRBJ2-5
CDR3: CASSLYTGNLGETQYF

V: TRBV27
J: TRBJ2-7
CDR3: CASSPTSGSLYEQYF

V: TRBV5-1
J: TRBJ2-3
CDR3: CASSPGLAGGTPITDTQYF

V: TRBV29-1
J: TRBJ2-5
CDR3: CSVEERIGAQYF

V: TRBV14
J: TRBJ2-7
CDR3: CASSQQLAGVSEQYF

V: TRBV5-1
J: TRBJ2-3
CDR3: CASSLVPGVGTDTQYF

V: TRBV27
J: TRBJ2-2
CDR3: CATTFRGTGGVKTGELFF

V: TRBV7-9
J: TRBJ2-3
CDR3: CASSRLAEGTDTQYF

V: TRBV7-7
J: TRBJ2-5
CDR3: CASSLAGGGQETQYF

V: TRBV13
J: TRBJ1-1
CDR3: CASSLEQGLNMNTEAFF

V: TRBV30
J: TRBJ2-2
CDR3: CAWRHAGAGELFF

V: TRBV5-1
J: TRBJ1-3
CDR3: CASRDQVSSGNTIYF

V: TRBV4-2
J: TRBJ2-5
CDR3: CASSQPTPRELYF

V: TRBV6-5
J: TRBJ2-3
CDR3: CAVGRGTDTQYF

V: TRBV15
J: TRBJ2-2
CDR3: CATSRVGTGELFF

V: TRBV6-1
J: TRBJ1-5
CDR3: CASSTGDQLQPQHF

V: TRBV5-1
J: TRBJ2-5
CDR3: CASSLEGQGYQETQYF

V: TRBV5-1
J: TRBJ2-2
CDR3: CASSLLDSRSTGELFF

V: TRBV10-1
J: TRBJ1-1
CDR3: CASSERTGSEAFF

V: TRBV7-7
J: TRBJ2-2
CDR3: CASSLTTNTGELFF

V: TRBV28
J: TRBJ2-7
CDR3: CASSEAYEQYF

V: TRBV7-9
J: TRBJ2-2
CDR3: CASSTPREWSNTGELFF

V: TRBV27
J: TRBJ2-2
CDR3: CASSLEGGSGELFF

V: TRBV5-1
J: TRBJ1-1
CDR3: CASRQHRGVDRGTEAFF

V: TRBV6-1
J: TRBJ1-5
CDR3: CASKKVRDSREPQHF

V: TRBV7-9
J: TRBJ2-7
CDR3: CASSLRAHEQYF

V: TRBV2
J: TRBJ1-1
CDR3: CASGLWGIKNTEAFF

V: TRBV12-2
J: TRBJ2-7
CDR3: CASRRTGRPSSYEQYF

V: TRBV28
J: TRBJ2-7
CDR3: CASRDRGRGSYEQYF

V: TRBV7-9
J: TRBJ1-1
CDR3: CASSLDGGLWSFF

V: TRBV5-1
J: TRBJ2-5
CDR3: CASSVGQETQYF

V: TRBV28
J: TRBJ2-3
CDR3: CASRGSVGTDTQYF

V: TRBV29-1
J: TRBJ2-5
CDR3: CSVSTSAGAQYF

V: TRBV4-1
J: TRBJ1-2
CDR3: CASSQLGGGFGYTF

V: TRBV10-3
J: TRBJ2-1
CDR3: CAISEFDNEQFF

V: TRBV30
J: TRBJ1-5
CDR3: CAWSEGNSNQPQHF

V: TRBV28
J: TRBJ1-3
CDR3: CASSLQRGHGNTIYF

V: TRBV7-8
J: TRBJ2-3
CDR3: CASTLRVAGGPRDTQYF

V: TRBV28
J: TRBJ1-2
CDR3: CASSPPAGNHYGYTF

V: TRBV5-6
J: TRBJ2-2
CDR3: CASSLRDFNTGELFF

V: TRBV15
J: TRBJ2-1
CDR3: CATNPGQGLRRYNEQFF

V: TRBV5-4
J: TRBJ2-7
CDR3: CASSLEQGSSGRTYEQYF

V: TRBV19
J: TRBJ1-1
CDR3: CASTSGGTENTEAFF

V: TRBV7-8
J: TRBJ1-5
CDR3: CASRKDSHSNQPQHF

V: TRBV18
J: TRBJ2-2
CDR3: CASSPIAGGANTGELFF

V: TRBV7-9
J: TRBJ2-7
CDR3: CASTGLAGTSYEQYF